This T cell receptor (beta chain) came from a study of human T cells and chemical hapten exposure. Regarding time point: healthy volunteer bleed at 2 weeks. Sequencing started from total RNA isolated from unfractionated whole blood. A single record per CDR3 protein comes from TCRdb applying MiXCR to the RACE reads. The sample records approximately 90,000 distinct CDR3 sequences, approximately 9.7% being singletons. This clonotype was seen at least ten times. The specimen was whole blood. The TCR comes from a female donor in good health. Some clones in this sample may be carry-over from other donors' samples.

The CDR3 protein is CASSFSGSNEQFF. CDR3 nucleotides: TGTGCCAGCAGCTTTAGCGGCAGCAATGAGCAGTTCTTC. This chain links TRBV7-9 with TRBJ2-1, with D possibly TRBD2 on 6 matching bases. V shed 3 bases and J shed 6 bases, with 9 bases lying between them. The CDR3 is made up of 13 amino acids. Per the germline V gene, CDR1 is SEHNR and CDR2 is FQNEAQ (reference sequence).